Below, 32 T cell receptor beta chains from the same sample are listed, as sequenced in a study of blood T cell repertoires in COVID-19. Sequencing used immunoSEQ multiplex PCR; TCRdb keeps in-frame clones, though not all of them. The sample includes 150,000 to 200,000 clones, about 84% of them seen just once. Sequencing was carried out using peripheral blood. Every receptor here comes from a human donor in a cohort sampled during active COVID-19.

This clone was seen only once. The gene calls are TRBV12-3 or TRBV12-4 and TRBJ2-7; TRBD1 aligns across 7 bases. The CDR3 runs 13 residues. Trimming removed 6 bases from V and 3 bases from J; junction bases left unmatched: 5. The CDR3: CASSPGQLYEQYF. The CDR3 DNA sequence: TGTGCCAGCAGCCCGGGACAGCTCTACGAGCAGTACTTC.

The chain uses TRBV6-5 and TRBJ2-7; D is possibly TRBD2 (6 bases). Germline values: CDR1 MNHEY, CDR2 SVGAGI. The CDR3 length is 13 residues. V shed 4 bases and J shed 2 bases, with 9 bases lying between them. This CDR3 reads CASSLTRTYEQYF. CDR3 nucleotide sequence: TGTGCCAGCAGTTTGACTAGAACCTACGAGCAGTACTTC.

This clone was recorded a few times. The chain recombines TRBV6-4 with TRBJ2-2, with TRBD2 matching 7 bases. Germline V gives CDR1 MRHNA, CDR2 SNTAGT. Trimming cost V 5 bases and J 1 base; bases outside gene matches: 1. The CDR3 contains 14 residues. DNA for the CDR3: TGTGCCAGCAGTCCGGGGGGGAACACCGGGGAGCTGTTTTTT. Encoded protein: CASSPGGNTGELFF.

This clone was counted a single time. The chain links TRBV19 to TRBJ1-1; the D gene is possibly TRBD1 (5 bases). The V end was cut by 5 bases, the J end by 1 base, with 11 bases between. Germline CDR1 and CDR2: LNHDA and SQIVND (reference sequence). This CDR3 is 14 amino acids long. The CDR3 protein is CASSHQGGNTEAFF. DNA of the CDR3: TGTGCCAGTAGTCACCAGGGCGGGAACACTGAAGCTTTCTTT.

V gene TRBV25-1 combines with J gene TRBJ1-2; TRBD1 matches 7 bases. Trimming removed 3 bases from V and 4 bases from J; junction bases left unmatched: 2. The CDR3 runs to 13 residues. Germline values: CDR1 MGHDK, CDR2 SYGVNS. CDR3 residues: CASSEYRGYGYTF. The CDR3 DNA reads TGTGCCAGCAGTGAGTACAGGGGCTATGGCTACACCTTC.

The chain combines TRBV25-1 with TRBJ1-6, with 9 bases fitting TRBD1. The CDR3 is 16 residues long. V lost 2 bases to trimming and J lost 11 bases; unmatched junction nucleotides: 10. CDR1 and CDR2 from the germline V gene are MGHDK and SYGVNS. DNA of the CDR3: TGTGCCAGCAGTGAAACCGGGACAGGGCCCTCGACACCCCTCCACTTT. This translates into CASSETGTGPSTPLHF. The whole variable domain, filled in from reference TRBV25-1 and TRBJ1-6, reads EADIYQTPRYLVIGTGKKITLECSQTMGHDKMYWYQQDPGMELHLIHYSYGVNSTEKGDLSSESTVSRIRTEHFPLTLESARPSHTSQYLCASSETGTGPSTPLHFGNGTRLTVT.

In its sample, this clone was seen once. V and J are TRBV18 and TRBJ1-4; D not certain. V was shortened by 4 bases and J by 0 bases, with 9 bases between the two germline ends. This CDR3 is built from 15 residues. The germline V gene has CDR1 KGHSH and CDR2 LQKENI. CDR3 amino acids: CASSLSPATNEKLFF. The CDR3 DNA is TGTGCCAGCTCACTGAGTCCTGCAACTAATGAAAAACTGTTTTTT.

Only a few counts were recorded for this clone. The chain uses TRBV2 and TRBJ2-3; TRBD1 agrees at 7 bases. CDR3 length: 14 residues. The germline CDR1 and CDR2 sequences are SNHLY and FYNNEI. The J segment lost 3 bases and the V segment lost 8 bases, leaving 8 bases of the junction unmatched. This CDR3 reads CASGVLDRTDTQYF. The CDR3 DNA sequence: TGTGCCAGCGGGGTTCTGGACAGGACAGATACGCAGTATTTT.

The rearrangement uses TRBV25-1 and TRBJ2-1; no clear D. Looked up from germline, CDR1 is MGHDK and CDR2 is SYGVNS. Trimming removed 4 bases at V and 5 bases at J, with 15 bases between. The CDR3 contains 15 residues. The CDR3 DNA reads as TGTGCCAGCAGTGGGTGGGCAGATCAGAACAATGAGCAGTTCTTC. Translating it yields CASSGWADQNNEQFF.

This rearrangement joins TRBV5-1 to TRBJ1-1; D uncertain. Germline assignment: CDR1 SGHRS and CDR2 YFSETQ. Trimming removed 4 bases at V and 5 bases at J, with 15 bases between. This CDR3 is 14 amino acids long. CDR3 amino acids: CASSPLEPRTEAFF. CDR3 sequence (DNA): TGCGCCAGCAGCCCCCTGGAGCCGAGAACTGAAGCTTTCTTT.

The V call is TRBV19, the J call TRBJ1-5; D is unclear. CDR1 and CDR2 from the germline V gene are LNHDA and SQIVND (reference sequence). This CDR3 contains 13 residues. Trimming pared 7 bases from V and 6 bases from J, leaving 13 bases between. The CDR3 reads CASTPVPGQPQHF. The CDR3, as DNA: TGTGCCAGTACACCGGTTCCAGGTCAGCCCCAGCATTTT. The full variable domain, its missing parts supplied by reference TRBV19 and TRBJ1-5, is DGGITQSPKYLFRKEGQNVTLSCEQNLNHDAMYWYRQDPGQGLRLIYYSQIVNDFQKGDIAEGYSVSREKKESFPLTVTSAQKNPTAFYLCASTPVPGQPQHFGDGTRLSIL.

This chain uses TRBV11-2 with TRBJ2-3; 10 bases line up with TRBD2. Germline V gene data show CDR1 as SGHAT and CDR2 as FQNNGV. The V segment lost 0 bases and the J segment 11 bases; nucleotides outside the gene matches: 17. The CDR3 consists of 18 residues. The CDR3 region has the DNA TGTGCCAGCAGCTTAGAAGTAGCGGGGGGCGACGTTCAGATAAGGCAGTATTTT. It translates to CASSLEVAGGDVQIRQYF.

This clone was recorded only once. Here the CDR3 reads CASSESGVGLSYGYTF. The CDR3 nucleotides read TGTGCCAGCAGTGAATCGGGAGTAGGACTAAGCTATGGCTACACCTTC. The gene calls are TRBV6-1 and TRBJ1-2; D gene unclear. CDR1 MNHNS and CDR2 SASEGT come from the germline V gene. This CDR3 comprises 16 residues. Deletions cut 2 bases from V and 4 bases from J, with 17 bases between.

This clone has just one count. This sequence joins TRBV7-8 and TRBJ2-1; tentatively, D is TRBD2 (5 bases). CDR1 and CDR2 from the germline V gene are SGHVS and FQNEAQ. The CDR3 length is 14 residues. V was shortened by 1 base and J by 10 bases, with 14 bases between the two germline ends. The DNA of the CDR3 is TGTGCCAGCAGCTTAGGGGGAATAGCGTGGGAGCAGTTCTTC. It codes for CASSLGGIAWEQFF.

This sequence joins TRBV15 and TRBJ2-1, with D tentatively TRBD2 (6 bases). Germline CDR1 and CDR2: LNHNV and YYDKDF (reference sequence). Trimming stripped 3 bases from V and 3 bases from J, with 9 bases between. The CDR3 spans 14 residues. The CDR3 here is CATSSRDFYNEQFF. The DNA of the CDR3 is TGTGCCACCAGCAGTAGGGACTTCTACAATGAGCAGTTCTTC.

The rearrangement uses TRBV11-2 and TRBJ1-5, with 8 bases fitting TRBD1. Germline loops: CDR1 SGHAT, CDR2 FQNNGV. After removal of 1 base from V and 5 bases from J, the junction contained 1 base not matched to a gene. This CDR3 contains 14 residues. CDR3 nucleotide sequence: TGTGCCAGCAGCTTAGGACAGGGGTATCAGCCCCAGCATTTT. This codes for CASSLGQGYQPQHF.

The gene calls are TRBV5-1 and TRBJ1-4, with D unclear. There are 15 residues in the CDR3. The germline V gene encodes CDR1 SGHRS and CDR2 YFSETQ. V was pared by 0 bases and J by 5 bases, with 11 bases between. CDR3 region: CASSLATAGNEKLFF. In DNA, the CDR3 is TGCGCCAGCAGCTTGGCCACGGCAGGAAATGAAAAACTGTTTTTT.

The rearrangement uses TRBV25-1 and TRBJ1-6; D uncertain. Trimming cost V 3 bases and J 6 bases, with 6 bases left between them. The CDR3 consists of 13 residues. Germline values: CDR1 MGHDK, CDR2 SYGVNS. CDR3 sequence: CASSEGANSPLHF. CDR3 DNA: TGTGCCAGCAGTGAGGGCGCTAATTCACCCCTCCACTTT.

The rearrangement joins TRBV12-5 to TRBJ1-2, with 8 bases identical to TRBD1. The CDR3 is made up of 15 amino acids. CDR1 LGHNT and CDR2 FRNRAP come from the germline V gene. Trimming took 1 base from V and 2 from J; bases not matched to a gene: 3. The CDR3 DNA reads as TGTGCTAGTGGTTTGGCTACAGGGGGGAACTATGGCTACACCTTC. Its protein product is CASGLATGGNYGYTF.

The chain couples TRBV30 to TRBJ2-3; 8 bases agree with TRBD2. The CDR3 length is 14 residues. CDR1 GTSNPN and CDR2 SVGIG come from the germline V gene (reference sequence). V shed 4 bases, J shed 2 bases, and the junction held 5 bases outside the gene matches. The DNA of the CDR3 is TGTGCCTGGATCCGGGGGGGATACACAGATACGCAGTATTTT. This translates into CAWIRGGYTDTQYF.

This chain connects TRBV2 to TRBJ1-2, with TRBD1 as a possible D gene (6 bases). The length of the CDR3 is 14 residues. In germline, CDR1 is SNHLY, CDR2 FYNNEI. V was pared by 3 bases and J by 7 bases, with 15 bases between. The CDR3 nucleotides read TGTGCCAGCAGTGAGGGCAGGGGTCGGGTTGGCTACACCTTC. The encoded protein is CASSEGRGRVGYTF.

The J gene is TRBJ2-5, the V gene TRBV13; TRBD2 matches 9 bases. The V segment lost 2 bases and the J segment 0 bases; nucleotides outside the gene matches: 7. This CDR3 has 17 residues. Germline V gene lookup returns CDR1 PRHDT and CDR2 FYEKMQ (reference sequence). In DNA form, the CDR3 reads TGTGCCAGCAGCTTACAAACTCCTAGCGGGGACCAAGAGACCCAGTACTTC. It is translated as CASSLQTPSGDQETQYF. The full variable domain, its missing parts supplied by reference TRBV13 and TRBJ2-5, is AAGVIQSPRHLIKEKRETATLKCYPIPRHDTVYWYQQGPGQDPQFLISFYEKMQSDKGSIPDRFSAQQFSDYHSELNMSSLELGDSALYFCASSLQTPSGDQETQYFGPGTRLLVL.

This clone was counted a single time. V usage is TRBV7-9 and J usage is TRBJ1-2; the D is unclear. The CDR3 consists of 10 residues. V gave up 6 bases and J gave up 7 bases, with 6 bases separating them. The V gene's germline CDR1 is SEHNR and CDR2 FQNEAQ (reference sequence). The CDR3 region has the DNA TGTGCCAGCAGTCCCGGTGGCTACACCTTC. Amino acids: CASSPGGYTF.

V usage is TRBV5-1 and J usage is TRBJ1-1; TRBD1 is a possible D gene (5 bases). Trimming cost V 5 bases and J 1 base, with 12 bases left between them. The CDR3 contains 14 residues. Germline-derived CDR1 and CDR2 are SGHRS and YFSETQ. The CDR3 protein is CASSVGLGNTEAFF. In DNA, the CDR3 is TGCGCCAGCAGTGTGGGGCTCGGGAACACTGAAGCTTTCTTT.

The rearrangement links TRBV5-6 to TRBJ2-1; 12 bases are shared with TRBD2. Per the germline V gene, CDR1 is SGHDT and CDR2 is YYEEEE. The CDR3 sequence is 16 residues long. Germline trimming cut 3 bases from V and 7 bases from J; bases unmatched to any gene: 8. CDR3 sequence reads: CASSSEILAGGNEQFF. In DNA, the CDR3 is TGTGCCAGCAGCTCGGAAATCCTAGCGGGGGGGAATGAGCAGTTCTTC.

V is TRBV29-1 and J is TRBJ2-2; 8 nucleotides line up with TRBD1. This CDR3 is built from 13 residues. Germline CDR1 SQVTM, CDR2 ANQGSEA. The trim removed 7 bases at V and 3 bases at J, leaving 4 bases unmatched. The CDR3 here is CSGTGSDTGELFF. The CDR3 DNA reads as TGCAGCGGGACAGGGTCGGACACCGGGGAGCTGTTTTTT.

The chain carries TRBV7-3 and TRBJ1-2; perhaps TRBD1 as D (6 bases). The CDR3 is 15 residues long. Germline V gene data show CDR1 as SGHTA and CDR2 as FQGTGA. The V end lost 0 bases, the J end lost 3 bases, and 11 bases lay between the germline ends. The CDR3 loop is CASSLTARGDYGYTF. CDR3 DNA: TGTGCCAGCAGCTTAACCGCCAGGGGCGACTATGGCTACACCTTC.

The rearrangement uses TRBV6-2 or TRBV6-3 and TRBJ2-7; 10 nucleotides align to TRBD1. This CDR3 region has 16 residues. V was pared by 2 bases and J by 5 bases, with 9 bases of the junction left unmatched. Germline V gene sequence: CDR1 MNHEY, CDR2 SVGEGT. CDR3 sequence: CASSYPPGQGRDEQYF. CDR3 nucleotides: TGTGCCAGCAGTTACCCCCCGGGACAGGGGAGAGACGAGCAGTACTTC.

The V gene is TRBV5-1, the J gene TRBJ2-7; 7 positions agree with TRBD2. The CDR3 extends over 18 amino acids. Germline V gene sequence: CDR1 SGHRS, CDR2 YFSETQ. With V trimmed by 0 bases and J by 5 bases, 17 bases remained unmatched. The CDR3 loop reads CASSLDPLSGSAGHEQYF. CDR3 coding DNA: TGCGCCAGCAGCTTGGATCCCCTTAGCGGGTCCGCCGGCCACGAGCAGTACTTC.

The rearrangement uses TRBV2 and TRBJ1-2; D is possibly TRBD1 (5 bases). This CDR3 is 13 amino acids long. From germline, CDR1 is SNHLY and CDR2 FYNNEI. V lost 6 bases and J lost 1, with 9 bases in between. The chain's CDR3 is CASRPTVNYGYTF. The CDR3 bases are TGTGCCAGCAGACCGACAGTTAACTATGGCTACACCTTC.

The chain employs TRBV6-1 and TRBJ2-7; D is unclear. Germline values: CDR1 MNHNS, CDR2 SASEGT. The length of the CDR3 is 14 residues. V was clipped by 3 bases and J by 0 bases, with 9 bases between them. CDR3: CASSDLNFSYEQYF. For the CDR3, the DNA is TGTGCCAGCAGTGATTTAAACTTCTCCTACGAGCAGTACTTC.

V usage is TRBV7-2 and J usage is TRBJ1-1; D is undetermined. Per germline, CDR1 SGHTA and CDR2 FQGNSA. This CDR3 is built from 17 residues. V lost 7 bases and J lost 0, with 21 bases in between. The CDR3 is CASTPLWTDSLNTEAFF. CDR3 nucleotides: TGTGCCAGCACCCCTTTATGGACGGACTCACTGAACACTGAAGCTTTCTTT. The full variable domain, with the rest looked up from reference TRBV7-2 and TRBJ1-1, is GAGVSQSPSNKVTEKGKDVELRCDPISGHTALYWYRQSLGQGLEFLIYFQGNSAPDKSGLPSDRFSAERTGGSVSTLTIQRTQQEDSAVYLCASTPLWTDSLNTEAFFGQGTRLTVV.